This T cell receptor beta chain was identified in a study of blood T cell repertoires in COVID-19. Study background: The analysed material was cDNA or gDNA that came from T cells, B-cell-depleted T cells, or PBMCs.

In the original processing: Scientists estimated how many nucleated cells there were by amplifying reference gene primers. The assay was immunoSEQ multiplex PCR, and TCRdb's table has in-frame clones only and misses some. The DNA was the basis for D and trimming; V, J and clone size are from that table. This sample has roughly 150,000 clones, with 65% to 90% found just once. Germline V gene sequence: CDR1 SGHRS, CDR2 YFSETQ. CDR3 length equals 11 residues. The germline V and J ends were trimmed by 5 bases and 3 bases, with 5 bases remaining between them. The receptor comes from a woman aged 45-65 years in a cohort sampled during active or convalescent COVID-19. The source material was peripheral blood. The V call is TRBV5-1, the J call TRBJ2-5; no clear D. CDR3 sequence (DNA): TGCGCCAGCAGTGCGAAAGAGACCCAGTACTTC. Its translation is CASSAKETQYF.